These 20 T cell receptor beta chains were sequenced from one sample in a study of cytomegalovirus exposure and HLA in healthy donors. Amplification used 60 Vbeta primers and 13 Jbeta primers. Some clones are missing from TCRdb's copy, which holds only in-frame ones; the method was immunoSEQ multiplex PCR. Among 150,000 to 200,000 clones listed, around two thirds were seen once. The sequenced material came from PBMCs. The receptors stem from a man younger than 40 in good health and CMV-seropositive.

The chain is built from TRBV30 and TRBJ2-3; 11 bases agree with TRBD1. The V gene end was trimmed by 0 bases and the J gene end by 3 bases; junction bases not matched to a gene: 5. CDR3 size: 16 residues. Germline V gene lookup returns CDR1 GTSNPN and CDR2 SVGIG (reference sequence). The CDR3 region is CAWSVGDRGVTDTQYF. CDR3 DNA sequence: TGTGCCTGGAGTGTAGGGGACAGGGGGGTAACAGATACGCAGTATTTT.

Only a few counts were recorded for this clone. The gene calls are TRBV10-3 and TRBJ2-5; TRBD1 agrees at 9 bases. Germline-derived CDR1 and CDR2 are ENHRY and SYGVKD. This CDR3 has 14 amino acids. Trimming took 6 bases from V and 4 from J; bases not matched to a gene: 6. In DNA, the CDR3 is TGTGCCATCAGACCGGGACAGGGAGGAGAGACCCAGTACTTC. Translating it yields CAIRPGQGGETQYF.

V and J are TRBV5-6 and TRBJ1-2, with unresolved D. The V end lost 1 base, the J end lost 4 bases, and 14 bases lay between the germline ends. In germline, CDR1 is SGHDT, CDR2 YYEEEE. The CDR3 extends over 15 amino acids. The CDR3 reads CASSLIQGQVYGYTF. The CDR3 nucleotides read TGTGCCAGCAGCTTGATCCAAGGCCAGGTCTATGGCTACACCTTC.

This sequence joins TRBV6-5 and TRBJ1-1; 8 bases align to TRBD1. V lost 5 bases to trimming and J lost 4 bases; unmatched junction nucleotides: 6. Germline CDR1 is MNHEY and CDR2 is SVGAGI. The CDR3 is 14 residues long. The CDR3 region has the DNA TGTGCCAGCAGTCCGGACAGGGACCTCACTGAAGCTTTCTTT. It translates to CASSPDRDLTEAFF.

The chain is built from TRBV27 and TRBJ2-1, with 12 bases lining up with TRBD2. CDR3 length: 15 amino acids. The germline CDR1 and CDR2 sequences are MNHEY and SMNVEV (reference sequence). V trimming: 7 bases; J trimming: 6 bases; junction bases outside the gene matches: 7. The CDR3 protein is CASTPLAGGINEQFF. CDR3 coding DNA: TGTGCCAGCACGCCACTAGCGGGAGGCATCAATGAGCAGTTCTTC.

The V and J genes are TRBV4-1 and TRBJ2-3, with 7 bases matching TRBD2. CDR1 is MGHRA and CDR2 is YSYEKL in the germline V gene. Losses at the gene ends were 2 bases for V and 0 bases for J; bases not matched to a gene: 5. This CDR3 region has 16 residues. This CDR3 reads CASSQRAGASTDTQYF. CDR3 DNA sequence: TGCGCCAGCAGCCAAAGGGCGGGAGCTAGCACAGATACGCAGTATTTT.

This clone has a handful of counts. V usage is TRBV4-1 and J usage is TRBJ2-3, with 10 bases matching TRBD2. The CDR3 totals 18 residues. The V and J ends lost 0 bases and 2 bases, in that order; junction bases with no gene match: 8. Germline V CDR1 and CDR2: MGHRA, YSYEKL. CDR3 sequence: CASSQDGLAGAITDTQYF. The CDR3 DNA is TGCGCCAGCAGCCAAGATGGCCTAGCGGGAGCTATCACAGATACGCAGTATTTT.

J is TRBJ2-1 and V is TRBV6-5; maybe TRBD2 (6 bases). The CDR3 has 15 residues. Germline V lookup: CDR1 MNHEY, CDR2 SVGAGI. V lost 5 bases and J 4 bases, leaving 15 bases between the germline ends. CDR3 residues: CASSASGDPYNEQFF. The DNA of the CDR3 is TGTGCCAGCAGTGCCTCGGGGGACCCTTACAATGAGCAGTTCTTC.

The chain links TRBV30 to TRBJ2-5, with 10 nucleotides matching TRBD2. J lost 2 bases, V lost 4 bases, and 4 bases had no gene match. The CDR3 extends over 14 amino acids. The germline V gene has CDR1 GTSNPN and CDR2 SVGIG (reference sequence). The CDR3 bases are TGTGCCTGGACTCAGACTAGCGGGCAAGAGACCCAGTACTTC. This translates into CAWTQTSGQETQYF.

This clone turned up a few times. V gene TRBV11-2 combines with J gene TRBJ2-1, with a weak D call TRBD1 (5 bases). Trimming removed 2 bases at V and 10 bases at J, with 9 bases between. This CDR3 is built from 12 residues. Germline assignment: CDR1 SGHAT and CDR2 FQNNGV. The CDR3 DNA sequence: TGTGCCAGCAGCTTACAGGGTTACGAGCAGTTCTTC. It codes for CASSLQGYEQFF.

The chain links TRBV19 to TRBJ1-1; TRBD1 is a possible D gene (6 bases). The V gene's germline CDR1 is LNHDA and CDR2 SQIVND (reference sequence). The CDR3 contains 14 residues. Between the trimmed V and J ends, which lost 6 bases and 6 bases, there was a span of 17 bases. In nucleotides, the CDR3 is TGTGCCAGTAGGGCCTCAGGGGAAGGTTCTGAAGCTTTCTTT. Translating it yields CASRASGEGSEAFF. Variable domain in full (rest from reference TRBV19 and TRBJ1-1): DGGITQSPKYLFRKEGQNVTLSCEQNLNHDAMYWYRQDPGQGLRLIYYSQIVNDFQKGDIAEGYSVSREKKESFPLTVTSAQKNPTAFYLCASRASGEGSEAFFGQGTRLTVV.

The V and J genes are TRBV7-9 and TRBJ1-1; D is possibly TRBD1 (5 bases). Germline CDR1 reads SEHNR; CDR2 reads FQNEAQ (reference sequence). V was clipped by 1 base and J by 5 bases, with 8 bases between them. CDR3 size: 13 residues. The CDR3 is CASSLGGETEAFF. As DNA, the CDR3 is TGTGCCAGCAGCTTAGGGGGGGAGACTGAAGCTTTCTTT. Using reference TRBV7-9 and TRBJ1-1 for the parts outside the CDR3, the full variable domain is DTGVSQNPRHKITKRGQNVTFRCDPISEHNRLYWYRQTLGQGPEFLTYFQNEAQLEKSRLLSDRFSAERPKGSFSTLEIQRTEQGDSAMYLCASSLGGETEAFFGQGTRLTVV.

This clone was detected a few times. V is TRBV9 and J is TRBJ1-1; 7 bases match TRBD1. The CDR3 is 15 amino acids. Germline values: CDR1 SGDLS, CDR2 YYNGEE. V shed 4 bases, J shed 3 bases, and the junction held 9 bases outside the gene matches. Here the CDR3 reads CASSPRQGGYTEAFF. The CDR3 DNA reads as TGTGCCAGCAGCCCAAGACAGGGAGGTTACACTGAAGCTTTCTTT.

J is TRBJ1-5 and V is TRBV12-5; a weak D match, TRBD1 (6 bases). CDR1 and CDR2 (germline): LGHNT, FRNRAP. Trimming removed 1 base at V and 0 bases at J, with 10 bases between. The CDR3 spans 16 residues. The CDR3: CASGLDRVGSNQPQHF. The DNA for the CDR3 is TGTGCTAGTGGTTTGGACAGGGTAGGTAGCAATCAGCCCCAGCATTTT.

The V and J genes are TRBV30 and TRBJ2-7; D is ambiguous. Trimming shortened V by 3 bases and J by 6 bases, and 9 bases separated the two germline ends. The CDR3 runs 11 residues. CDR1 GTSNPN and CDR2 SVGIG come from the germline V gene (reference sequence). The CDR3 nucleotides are TGTGCCTGGAGCCAAGGAGCCGAGCAGTACTTC. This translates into CAWSQGAEQYF.

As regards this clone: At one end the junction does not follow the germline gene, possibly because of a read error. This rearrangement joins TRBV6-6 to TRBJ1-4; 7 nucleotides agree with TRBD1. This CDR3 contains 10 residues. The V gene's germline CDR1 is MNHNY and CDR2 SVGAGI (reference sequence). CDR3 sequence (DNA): TGTGCCAGCAGTTCCGGGACAGTACTTTTT. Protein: CASSSGTVLF.

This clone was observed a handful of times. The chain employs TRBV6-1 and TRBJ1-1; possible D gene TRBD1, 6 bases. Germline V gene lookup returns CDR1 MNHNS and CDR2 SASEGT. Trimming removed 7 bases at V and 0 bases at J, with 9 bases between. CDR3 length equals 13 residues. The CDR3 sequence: CASTGTLNTEAFF. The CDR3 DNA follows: TGTGCCAGCACAGGGACATTGAACACTGAAGCTTTCTTT.

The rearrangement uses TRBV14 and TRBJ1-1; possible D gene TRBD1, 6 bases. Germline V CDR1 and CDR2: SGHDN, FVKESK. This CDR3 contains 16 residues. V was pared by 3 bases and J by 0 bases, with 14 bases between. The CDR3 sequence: CASSQDSAIMNTEAFF. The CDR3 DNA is TGTGCCAGCAGCCAGGACAGTGCAATTATGAACACTGAAGCTTTCTTT.

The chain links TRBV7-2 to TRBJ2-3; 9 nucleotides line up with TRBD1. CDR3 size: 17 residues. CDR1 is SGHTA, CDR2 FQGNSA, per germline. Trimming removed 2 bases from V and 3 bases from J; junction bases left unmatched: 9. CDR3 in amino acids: CASSLSPTGGATDTQYF. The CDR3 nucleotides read TGTGCCAGCAGCTTATCCCCCACAGGGGGCGCGACAGATACGCAGTATTTT.

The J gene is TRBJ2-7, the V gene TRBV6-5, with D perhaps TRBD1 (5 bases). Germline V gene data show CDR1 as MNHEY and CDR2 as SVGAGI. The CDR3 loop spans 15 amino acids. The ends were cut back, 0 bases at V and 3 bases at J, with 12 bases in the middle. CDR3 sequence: CASSYSIRVIYEQYF. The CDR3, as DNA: TGTGCCAGCAGTTACTCTATCAGGGTTATCTACGAGCAGTACTTC.